This T cell receptor beta chain was found in a study of T-cell memory formation after mild COVID-19. V was cut by 0 bases and J by 0 bases, with 8 bases left in between. The CDR3 has 15 amino acids. Germline lookup yields CDR1 LGHNA and CDR2 YNFKEQ. TCRdb re-called the 5' RACE reads with MiXCR, one entry per CDR3 protein. The data show about 400,000 distinct CDR3 sequences, with under 25% seen just once and around 14% held by the top ten. Sequencing used PBMCs or a T cell subset sorted from them (not recorded which). This TCR came from an adult woman who had mild COVID-19 (a few samples of this study predate the infection). Cell type and time point are not known. The chain is built from TRBV4-2 and TRBJ1-1; D ambiguous. This CDR3 is CASSQDGRMNTEAFF. CDR3 bases: TGTGCCAGCAGCCAAGATGGACGGATGAACACTGAAGCTTTCTTT.